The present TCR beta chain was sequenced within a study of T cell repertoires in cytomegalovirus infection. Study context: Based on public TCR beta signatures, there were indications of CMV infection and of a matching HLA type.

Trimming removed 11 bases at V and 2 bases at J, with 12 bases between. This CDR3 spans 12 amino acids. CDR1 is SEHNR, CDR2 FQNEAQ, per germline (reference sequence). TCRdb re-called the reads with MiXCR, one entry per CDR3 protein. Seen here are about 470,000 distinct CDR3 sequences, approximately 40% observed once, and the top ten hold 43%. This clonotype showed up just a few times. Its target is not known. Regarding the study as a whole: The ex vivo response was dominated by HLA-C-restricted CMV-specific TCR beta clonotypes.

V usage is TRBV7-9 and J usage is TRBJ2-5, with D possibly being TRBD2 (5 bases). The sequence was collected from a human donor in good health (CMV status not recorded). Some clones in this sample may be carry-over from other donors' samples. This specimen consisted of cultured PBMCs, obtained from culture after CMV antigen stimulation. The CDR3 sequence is CAGSVPQETQYF. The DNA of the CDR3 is TGTGCCGGTAGCGTTCCACAAGAGACCCAGTACTTC.